Listed here are 6 T cell receptor beta chains from one sample, sequenced in a study of OX40 agonist ivuxolimab in advanced cancers. The table came from immunoSEQ multiplex PCR; TCRdb's copy has only in-frame clones and leaves some out. The sample lists about 94,000 clones, about nine tenths occurring once. Sequenced material: CD4+ or CD8+ T cells sorted from blood, taken in a trial of the OX40 agonist ivuxolimab. Source of these receptors: an adult with an advanced solid tumor such as melanoma, head and neck, liver or kidney cancer.

The chain is built from TRBV6-5 and TRBJ2-7; D is possibly TRBD1 (5 bases). The CDR3 runs to 14 residues. Between the trimmed V and J ends, which lost 6 bases and 6 bases, there was a span of 18 bases. Germline V lookup: CDR1 MNHEY, CDR2 SVGAGI. The CDR3: CASSYLDKSGEQYF. For the CDR3, the DNA is TGTGCCAGCAGCTATCTGGACAAGTCGGGCGAGCAGTACTTC.

V is TRBV9 and J is TRBJ2-7; a weak D match, TRBD2 (6 bases). The germline CDR1 and CDR2 sequences are SGDLS and YYNGEE. This CDR3 comprises 15 residues. Trimming stripped 2 bases from V and 2 bases from J, with 14 bases between. CDR3 sequence: CASSVHWGVTYEQYF. The DNA of the CDR3 is TGTGCCAGCAGCGTCCATTGGGGGGTTACCTACGAGCAGTACTTC.

In its sample, this clone was seen many times. The genes are TRBV25-1 and TRBJ1-6, with D maybe TRBD1 (5 bases). The germline gives CDR1 MGHDK, CDR2 SYGVNS. The CDR3 extends over 15 amino acids. V gave up 6 bases and J gave up 6 bases, with 15 bases separating them. As DNA, the CDR3 is TGTGCCAGCAGAGCCAAGGGACTGACTAATTCACCCCTCCACTTT. Protein: CASRAKGLTNSPLHF.

The CDR3 sequence: CASSVASGGDQETQYF. CDR3 in DNA: TGTGCCAGCAGTGTGGCTAGCGGGGGGGACCAAGAGACCCAGTACTTC. The chain carries TRBV2 and TRBJ2-5; 12 bases are shared with TRBD2. With V trimmed by 4 bases and J by 0 bases, 3 bases remained unmatched. This CDR3 comprises 16 residues. Germline V gene lookup returns CDR1 SNHLY and CDR2 FYNNEI.

The chain combines TRBV27 with TRBJ2-5; maybe TRBD1 (5 bases). Germline V lookup: CDR1 MNHEY, CDR2 SMNVEV (reference sequence). Trimming left V 7 bases short and J 5 bases short, with 11 bases between. The CDR3 contains 12 residues. The CDR3 sequence is CASISRAETQYF. The DNA for the CDR3 is TGTGCCAGCATTTCCAGGGCGGAGACCCAGTACTTC.

The chain couples TRBV5-1 to TRBJ2-3; 7 positions agree with TRBD2. CDR3 length equals 16 residues. Trimming removed 1 base from V and 2 bases from J; junction bases left unmatched: 7. Per the germline V gene, CDR1 is SGHRS and CDR2 is YFSETQ. For the CDR3, the DNA is TGCGCCAGCAGCTTGAGTGCGGGGGTTCTCACAGATACGCAGTATTTT. This encodes CASSLSAGVLTDTQYF.